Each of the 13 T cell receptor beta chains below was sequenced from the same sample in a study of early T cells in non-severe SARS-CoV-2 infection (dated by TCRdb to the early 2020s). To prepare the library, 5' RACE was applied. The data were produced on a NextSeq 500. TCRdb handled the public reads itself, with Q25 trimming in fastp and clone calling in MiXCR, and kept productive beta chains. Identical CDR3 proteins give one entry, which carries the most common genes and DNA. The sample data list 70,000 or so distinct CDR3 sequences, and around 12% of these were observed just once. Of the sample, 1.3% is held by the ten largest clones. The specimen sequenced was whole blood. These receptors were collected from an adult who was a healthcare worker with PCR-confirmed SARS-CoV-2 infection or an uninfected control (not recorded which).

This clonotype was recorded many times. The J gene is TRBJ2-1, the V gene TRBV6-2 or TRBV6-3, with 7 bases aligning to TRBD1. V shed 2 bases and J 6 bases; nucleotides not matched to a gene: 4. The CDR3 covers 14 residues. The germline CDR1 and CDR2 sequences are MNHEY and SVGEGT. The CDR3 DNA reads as TGTGCCAGCAGTTACGGGACAGTCTTCAATGAGCAGTTCTTC. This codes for CASSYGTVFNEQFF.

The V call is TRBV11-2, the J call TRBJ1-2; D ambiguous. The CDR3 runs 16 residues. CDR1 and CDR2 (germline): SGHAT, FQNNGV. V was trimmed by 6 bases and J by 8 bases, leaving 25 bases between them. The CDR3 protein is CASRLIRGSLREGYTF. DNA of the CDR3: TGTGCCAGCAGATTGATACGGGGATCACTCCGGGAAGGCTACACCTTC.

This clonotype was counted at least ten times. The chain's CDR3 is CASSPTQILGRGPSYGYTF. The CDR3 nucleotides are TGCGCCAGCAGCCCCACCCAAATATTAGGCCGGGGGCCTAGCTATGGCTACACCTTC. The J gene is TRBJ1-2, the V gene TRBV5-1; the D gene is possibly TRBD1 (6 bases). Germline V gene sequence: CDR1 SGHRS, CDR2 YFSETQ. The germline V and J ends were trimmed by 4 bases and 4 bases, with 29 bases remaining between them. The CDR3 length is 19 residues.

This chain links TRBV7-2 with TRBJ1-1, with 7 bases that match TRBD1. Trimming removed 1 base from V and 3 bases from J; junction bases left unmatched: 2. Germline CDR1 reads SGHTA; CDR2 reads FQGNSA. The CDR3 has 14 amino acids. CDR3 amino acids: CASSLGGQYTEAFF. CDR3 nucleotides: TGTGCCAGCAGCTTAGGGGGACAGTACACTGAAGCTTTCTTT.

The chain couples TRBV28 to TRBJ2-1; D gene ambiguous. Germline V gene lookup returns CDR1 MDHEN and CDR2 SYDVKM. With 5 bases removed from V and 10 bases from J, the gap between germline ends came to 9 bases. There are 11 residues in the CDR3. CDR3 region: CASSKLHEQFF. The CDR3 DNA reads TGTGCCAGCAGTAAACTACACGAGCAGTTCTTC.

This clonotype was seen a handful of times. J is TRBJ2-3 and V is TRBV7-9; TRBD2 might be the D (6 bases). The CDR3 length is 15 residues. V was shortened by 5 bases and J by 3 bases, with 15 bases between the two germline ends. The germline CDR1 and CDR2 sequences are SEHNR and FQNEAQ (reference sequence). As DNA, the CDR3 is TGTGCCAGCAGCCTCGCTGGAGGGCGGACAGATACGCAGTATTTT. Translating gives CASSLAGGRTDTQYF.

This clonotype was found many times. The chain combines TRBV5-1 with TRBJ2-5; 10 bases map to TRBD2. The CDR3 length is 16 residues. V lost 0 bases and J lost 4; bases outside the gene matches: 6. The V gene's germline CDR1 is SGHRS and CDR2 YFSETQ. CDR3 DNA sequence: TGCGCCAGCAGCTTGGATCCTAGCGGGAGCGGAGAGACCCAGTACTTC. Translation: CASSLDPSGSGETQYF. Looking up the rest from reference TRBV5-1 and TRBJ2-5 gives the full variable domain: KAGVTQTPRYLIKTRGQQVTLSCSPISGHRSVSWYQQTPGQGLQFLFEYFSETQRNKGNFPGRFSGRQFSNSRSEMNVSTLELGDSALYLCASSLDPSGSGETQYFGPGTRLLVL.

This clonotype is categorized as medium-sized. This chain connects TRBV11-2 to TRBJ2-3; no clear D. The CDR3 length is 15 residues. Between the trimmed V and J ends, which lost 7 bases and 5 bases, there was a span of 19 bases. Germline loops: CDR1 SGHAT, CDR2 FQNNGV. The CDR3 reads CASNTPSWNGDTQYF. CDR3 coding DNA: TGTGCCAGCAACACTCCGTCGTGGAACGGAGATACGCAGTATTTT.

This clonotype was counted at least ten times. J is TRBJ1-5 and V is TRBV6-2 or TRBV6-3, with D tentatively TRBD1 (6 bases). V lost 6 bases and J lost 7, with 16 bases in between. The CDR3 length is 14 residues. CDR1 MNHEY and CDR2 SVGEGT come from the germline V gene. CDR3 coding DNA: TGTGCCAGCAGGCCCAGGGGTTTCGGGCAGCCCCAGCATTTT. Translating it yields CASRPRGFGQPQHF.

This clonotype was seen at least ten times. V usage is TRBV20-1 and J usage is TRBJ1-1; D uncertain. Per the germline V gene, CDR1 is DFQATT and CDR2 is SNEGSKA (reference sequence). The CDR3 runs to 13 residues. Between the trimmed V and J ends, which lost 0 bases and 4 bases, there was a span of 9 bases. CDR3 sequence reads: CSARDSWGTEAFF. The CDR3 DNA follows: TGCAGTGCTAGAGACTCCTGGGGCACTGAAGCTTTCTTT.

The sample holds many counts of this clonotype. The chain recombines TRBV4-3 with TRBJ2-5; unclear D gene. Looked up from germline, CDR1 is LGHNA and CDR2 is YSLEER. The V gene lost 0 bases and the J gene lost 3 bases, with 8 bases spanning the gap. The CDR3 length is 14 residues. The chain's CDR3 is CASSQDSLKETQYF. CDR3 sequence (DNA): TGCGCCAGCAGCCAAGACAGCCTAAAAGAGACCCAGTACTTC.

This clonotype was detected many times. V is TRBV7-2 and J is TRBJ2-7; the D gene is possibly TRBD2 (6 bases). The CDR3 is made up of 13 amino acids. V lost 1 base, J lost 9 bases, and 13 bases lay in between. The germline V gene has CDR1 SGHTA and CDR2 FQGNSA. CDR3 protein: CASSLGTSKAQYF. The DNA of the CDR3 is TGTGCCAGCAGCTTAGGCACTAGCAAGGCGCAGTACTTC.

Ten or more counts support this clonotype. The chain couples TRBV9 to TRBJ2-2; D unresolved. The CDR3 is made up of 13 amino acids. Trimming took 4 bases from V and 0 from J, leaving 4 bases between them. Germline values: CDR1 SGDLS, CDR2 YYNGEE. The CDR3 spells CASSPPNTGELFF. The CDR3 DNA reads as TGTGCCAGCAGCCCCCCGAACACCGGGGAGCTGTTTTTT. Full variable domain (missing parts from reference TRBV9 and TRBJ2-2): DSGVTQTPKHLITATGQRVTLRCSPRSGDLSVYWYQQSLDQGLQFLIQYYNGEERAKGNILERFSAQQFPDLHSELNLSSLELGDSALYFCASSPPNTGELFFGEGSRLTVL.